One and the same sample provided the 18 T cell receptor beta chains below, sequenced in a study of response to subunit inactivated influenza vaccine. MiXCR was run by TCRdb on the RT-PCR reads, yielding one entry per CDR3 protein. The data show roughly 540,000 distinct CDR3 sequences, 20% to 25% seen once. This same sample was also taken into another study, of T cells expressing NK-cell markers. From that report: The TCR beta cDNA came from 5'RACE template switching with UMIs.

Sequencing was performed on CD4+ T cells sorted from PBMCs, taken approximately 13 days after vaccination. The receptors were sampled from a man in his forties or fifties who received an inactivated influenza vaccine.

This clonotype was counted ten times or more. This sequence joins TRBV28 and TRBJ1-5; 8 nucleotides agree with TRBD1. Germline V lookup: CDR1 MDHEN, CDR2 SYDVKM. The CDR3 totals 16 residues. Trimming cost V 5 bases and J 7 bases; bases outside gene matches: 13. The chain's CDR3 is CASSPLGTGMGQPQHF. The DNA for the CDR3 is TGTGCCAGCAGTCCCCTCGGGACAGGAATGGGACAGCCCCAGCATTTT.

In its sample, this clonotype was seen a few times. V and J are TRBV5-1 and TRBJ2-6; D possibly corresponds to TRBD2 (7 bases). In germline, CDR1 is SGHRS, CDR2 YFSETQ. The CDR3 is made up of 16 amino acids. The V gene lost 7 bases and the J gene lost 0 bases, with 14 bases spanning the gap. The CDR3 DNA reads as TGCGCCAGCTCTAGGGGGGGCAGCTCTGGGGCCAACGTCCTGACTTTC. This sequence encodes CASSRGGSSGANVLTF.

This clonotype was seen a few times. This chain uses TRBV11-1 with TRBJ1-5, with TRBD1 matching over 9 bases. This CDR3 has 20 amino acids. After removal of 6 bases from V and 0 bases from J, the junction contained 18 bases not matched to a gene. CDR1 and CDR2 from the germline V gene are SGHAT and FQDESV (reference sequence). The CDR3 region has the DNA TGTGCCAGCAGATCTCCGTGGACAGGGGCGATGAATTATAGCAATCAGCCCCAGCATTTT. Translating it yields CASRSPWTGAMNYSNQPQHF.

J is TRBJ1-1 and V is TRBV12-3 or TRBV12-4; D perhaps matches TRBD1 (5 bases). This CDR3 region has 16 residues. V was pared by 3 bases and J by 1 base, with 15 bases between. CDR3 amino acids: CASSFRGGGRNTEAFF. The CDR3 DNA follows: TGTGCCAGCAGTTTCCGGGGTGGGGGGAGGAACACTGAAGCTTTCTTT.

This chain uses TRBV5-1 with TRBJ2-3; the D gene is possibly TRBD1 (6 bases). The germline V and J ends were trimmed by 3 bases and 0 bases, with 14 bases remaining between them. CDR3 size: 16 residues. The germline V gene encodes CDR1 SGHRS and CDR2 YFSETQ. This CDR3 reads CASSSTTGESTDTQYF. The CDR3, as DNA: TGCGCCAGCAGCTCTACGACAGGAGAGAGCACAGATACGCAGTATTTT.

The genes are TRBV11-2 and TRBJ2-3, with TRBD2 matching over 12 bases. This CDR3 is 18 amino acids long. Germline-derived CDR1 and CDR2 are SGHAT and FQNNGV. V was clipped by 5 bases and J by 6 bases; unmatched bases: 15. CDR3 loop: CASSPRMASGGAVDTQYF. In DNA, the CDR3 is TGTGCCAGCAGCCCACGTATGGCTAGCGGGGGGGCCGTCGATACGCAGTATTTT.

The V call is TRBV20-1, the J call TRBJ2-1; weak D call: TRBD2 (6 bases). The CDR3 extends over 15 amino acids. V was clipped by 2 bases and J by 0 bases, with 11 bases between them. Germline-derived CDR1 and CDR2 are DFQATT and SNEGSKA (reference sequence). The CDR3 here is CSARPRDFSYNEQFF. The DNA for the CDR3 is TGCAGTGCTAGACCCCGGGACTTCTCCTACAATGAGCAGTTCTTC.

V usage is TRBV5-1 and J usage is TRBJ2-7; 8 bases fit TRBD2. V shed 4 bases, J shed 6 bases, and the junction held 6 bases outside the gene matches. CDR1 SGHRS and CDR2 YFSETQ come from the germline V gene. This CDR3 is built from 13 residues. The CDR3: CASSPGGGSEQYF. DNA for the CDR3: TGCGCCAGCAGCCCCGGGGGGGGCAGCGAGCAGTACTTC.

The chain carries TRBV6-4 and TRBJ2-2; D may correspond to TRBD1 or TRBD2 (5 bases each). From germline, CDR1 is MRHNA and CDR2 SNTAGT. The V gene lost 7 bases and the J gene lost 7 bases, with 16 bases spanning the gap. The CDR3 has 14 amino acids. The CDR3 sequence: CASKRDGVGGELFF. For the CDR3, the DNA is TGTGCCAGCAAACGGGACGGAGTAGGCGGGGAGCTGTTTTTT.

This rearrangement joins TRBV20-1 to TRBJ2-7; D gene uncertain. The CDR3 contains 14 residues. Trimming left V 0 bases short and J 3 bases short, with 12 bases between. The germline V gene has CDR1 DFQATT and CDR2 SNEGSKA (reference sequence). CDR3 nucleotide sequence: TGCAGTGCTAGAGATCATGGCAGAGTCTACGAGCAGTACTTC. This gives the protein CSARDHGRVYEQYF.

The CDR3 nucleotides read TGCAGTGCTAGAGACCCGGTCAGGGACCGGGGCGGATATGGCTACACCTTC. This translates into CSARDPVRDRGGYGYTF. J is TRBJ1-2 and V is TRBV20-1; a possible D gene is TRBD1 (5 bases). This CDR3 is 17 amino acids long. V was clipped by 0 bases and J by 5 bases, with 22 bases between them. The germline gives CDR1 DFQATT, CDR2 SNEGSKA (reference sequence).

The sample holds a few counts of this clonotype. The rearrangement links TRBV15 to TRBJ2-3; no clear D. Germline V gene lookup returns CDR1 LNHNV and CDR2 YYDKDF (reference sequence). The V gene lost 0 bases and the J gene lost 14 bases, with 21 bases spanning the gap. This CDR3 spans 15 amino acids. CDR3 in DNA: TGTGCCACCAGCAGAGATGCGGAATACGGACCCAGGCTGTATTTT. Protein sequence: CATSRDAEYGPRLYF. The full variable domain, with the rest looked up from reference TRBV15 and TRBJ2-3, is DAMVIQNPRYQVTQFGKPVTLSCSQTLNHNVMYWYQQKSSQAPKLLFHYYDKDFNNEADTPDNFQSRRPNTSFCFLDIRSPGLGDTAMYLCATSRDAEYGPRLYFGPGTRLTVL.

This clonotype was observed a handful of times. The chain joins TRBV7-9 to TRBJ1-1; D unresolved. The germline V gene has CDR1 SEHNR and CDR2 FQNEAQ (reference sequence). V gave up 1 base and J gave up 1 base, with 7 bases separating them. This CDR3 is 14 amino acids long. CDR3 coding DNA: TGTGCCAGCAGCTTAGAAGTGGGGAACACTGAAGCTTTCTTT. It is translated as CASSLEVGNTEAFF.

The genes are TRBV6-2 or TRBV6-3 and TRBJ2-1; 11 bases are shared with TRBD2. After removal of 0 bases from V and 3 bases from J, the junction contained 10 bases not matched to a gene. CDR3 length equals 19 residues. Germline-derived CDR1 and CDR2 are MNHEY and SVGEGT. CDR3 region: CASSYSVSGGALNYNEQFF. The CDR3 coding sequence is TGTGCCAGCAGTTACTCGGTTAGCGGGGGGGCTCTGAACTACAATGAGCAGTTCTTC.

This clonotype was picked up many times. The J gene is TRBJ1-5, the V gene TRBV7-8; TRBD1 agrees at 9 bases. The CDR3 consists of 14 residues. V was clipped by 6 bases and J by 5 bases; unmatched bases: 5. Germline V gives CDR1 SGHVS, CDR2 FQNEAQ. The CDR3 DNA reads as TGTGCCAGCAGTCTCGACAGGGGGGATCAGCCCCAGCATTTT. Its translation: CASSLDRGDQPQHF.

This clonotype was seen more than once but under ten times. The rearrangement joins TRBV7-9 to TRBJ1-1; unclear D gene. The germline CDR1 and CDR2 sequences are SEHNR and FQNEAQ (reference sequence). Trimming shortened V by 3 bases and J by 0 bases, and 8 bases separated the two germline ends. The CDR3 runs to 14 residues. CDR3 DNA sequence: TGTGCCAGCAGCTTCCGTGAATTGAACACTGAAGCTTTCTTT. Its protein is CASSFRELNTEAFF.

The V call is TRBV5-1, the J call TRBJ2-2; 10 bases match TRBD2. This CDR3 comprises 16 residues. Germline CDR1 and CDR2: SGHRS and YFSETQ. Losses at the gene ends were 2 bases for V and 6 bases for J; bases not matched to a gene: 7. For the CDR3, the DNA is TGCGCCAGCAGCTTCGGAGCGGGGGGGCATTCCGGGGAGCTGTTTTTT. It codes for CASSFGAGGHSGELFF. The full variable domain, completed using reference TRBV5-1 and TRBJ2-2, is KAGVTQTPRYLIKTRGQQVTLSCSPISGHRSVSWYQQTPGQGLQFLFEYFSETQRNKGNFPGRFSGRQFSNSRSEMNVSTLELGDSALYLCASSFGAGGHSGELFFGEGSRLTVL.

This clonotype was found a few times. V gene TRBV4-2 combines with J gene TRBJ2-3; possibly TRBD2 for D (6 bases). The V and J ends lost 1 base and 3 bases respectively, with 17 bases between them. Germline-derived CDR1 and CDR2 are LGHNA and YNFKEQ. The CDR3 loop spans 17 amino acids. CDR3 in DNA: TGTGCCAGCAGCCAAGGCCCAGCGGGCGGTCCTACAGATACGCAGTATTTT. Its protein product is CASSQGPAGGPTDTQYF.